Listed below are T cell receptor beta chains from one sample, sequenced in a study of cytomegalovirus exposure and HLA in healthy donors. Clones were read by immunoSEQ multiplex PCR, and TCRdb kept only the in-frame ones, dropping some. This sample yields about 120,000 clones, of which over 75% are seen a single time; approximately 2.1% belongs to the top ten. Sequenced material: PBMCs. These receptors were obtained from a man aged 30-40 years in good health and CMV-seronegative. The conserved cysteine and the conserved F or W are not part of the CDR3 here. Clone size is stated in some rows and not others, as once, few, many or a class when expanded.

>TRBJ2-6|few|TRBV5-1
ASSLLWRDSGANVLT
>NA|NA|TRBV5-6
ASSLITGDEQY
>TRBJ2-3|NA|TRBV13
ASSPRTKDTQY
>TRBJ1-1|NA|TRBV6-4
ASSLTGTGGLNTEAF
>TRBJ2-7|few|TRBV2
ASSESGPAVEQY
>TRBJ2-7|few|TRBV4-1
ASSQITGYYEQY
>TRBJ2-7|NA|TRBV7-2
ASSINQREQY
>TRBJ2-7|few|TRBV7-2
ASSTGLGSSYEQY
>TRBJ2-5|NA|TRBV6-5
ASSWGPLLSQETQY
>TRBJ2-7|NA|TRBV28
ASRIRDRGVEQY
>TRBJ1-1|NA|TRBV5-1
ASSLGWGGDTEAF
>TRBJ2-5|few|TRBV5-1
ASSSTGLETQY
>TRBJ2-1|NA|TRBV7-9
SSSQRGLAANEQF
>TRBJ1-2|NA|TRBV27
ASRLQGPPANYGYT
>TRBJ1-5|once|TRBV2
ASTGDMNQPQH
>TRBJ2-7|NA|TRBV19
ATRARGGNEQY
>TRBJ2-3|few|TRBV25-1
ASSDSGSSTDTQY
>TRBJ2-2|NA|TRBV19
ASSSSGGTGELF
>TRBJ1-2|few|TRBV14
ASSPGTTYNYGYT
>TRBJ2-6|NA|TRBV9
ASRGGGAGANVLT
>TRBJ1-5|NA|TRBV6-5
ASKAGWDQPQH
>TRBJ2-1|once|TRBV15
ATCRDRGPNEQF
>TRBJ1-3|few|TRBV5-1
ASSLDRAPSGNTIY
>TRBJ1-1|NA|TRBV2
ASSEELRGSSEAF
>TRBJ2-3|few|TRBV18
ASSLDRDTDTQY
>TRBJ1-1|NA|TRBV2
ASRVAGNTEAF